The rows below give T cell receptor beta chains drawn from one sample of a study of CD8+ T cells in alopecia areata. Libraries were prepared by immunoSEQ multiplex PCR; TCRdb keeps only in-frame clonotypes and omits some of them. The sample carries approximately 150,000 clones, more than 40% recorded once. The sample taken for sequencing was CD4+ T cells sorted from blood. These TCRs come from a human donor with alopecia areata. CDR3s leave out the opening cysteine and the closing phenylalanine or tryptophan. The order of the fields is J gene, V gene, CDR3 protein.

J: TRBJ2-5; V: TRBV5-6; CDR3: ASSLAETQY
J: TRBJ2-5; V: TRBV5-1; CDR3: ASSLGLAGVETQY
J: TRBJ2-7; V: TRBV4-2; CDR3: ASSQGLGQLYSYEQY
J: TRBJ2-7; V: TRBV7-6; CDR3: ASSLTRGLEQY
J: TRBJ2-7; V: TRBV6-5; CDR3: ASSSGGRAPYEQY
J: TRBJ2-1; V: TRBV9; CDR3: ASSGTPNEQF
J: TRBJ1-5; V: TRBV18; CDR3: ASSPGTDSNQPQH
J: TRBJ2-2; V: TRBV27; CDR3: ASSLGLGGIGELF
J: TRBJ2-7; V: TRBV29-1; CDR3: SVEDRDSYEQY
J: TRBJ1-1; V: TRBV5-4; CDR3: ASSFIHENTEAF
J: TRBJ1-4; V: TRBV27; CDR3: ASRRSPGAMGNEKLF
J: TRBJ1-2; V: TRBV29-1; CDR3: SVNPEYYGYT
J: TRBJ2-3; V: TRBV29-1; CDR3: SGQGLPSTDTQY
J: TRBJ1-2; V: TRBV28; CDR3: ASSLQGWQIGYT
J: TRBJ2-3; V: TRBV4-1; CDR3: ASSQEFRTGTTFDTQY
J: TRBJ1-5; V: TRBV30; CDR3: AWSSTGDQPQH
J: TRBJ2-5; V: TRBV7-9; CDR3: ASSRQREPAETQY
J: TRBJ2-3; V: TRBV29-1; CDR3: SGYLQNTDTQY
J: TRBJ2-1; V: TRBV21-1; CDR3: ASILGRGTVGNEQF
J: TRBJ2-7; V: TRBV29-1; CDR3: SVRQSNYEQY
J: TRBJ2-7; V: TRBV4-1; CDR3: ASSQPGTSGRSPYEQY
J: TRBJ1-2; V: TRBV18; CDR3: ASSQTITGEGYT
J: TRBJ1-1; V: TRBV11-2; CDR3: ASYKDFLRTEAF
J: TRBJ2-7; V: TRBV30; CDR3: AWSRGGYEQY
J: TRBJ1-1; V: TRBV30; CDR3: AWSVLGPTEAF
J: TRBJ2-7; V: TRBV20-1; CDR3: SARLSLEQY
J: TRBJ1-3; V: TRBV5-6; CDR3: ASSLAWGSGNTIY
J: TRBJ2-3; V: TRBV30; CDR3: AWSVSLGGALTDTQY
J: TRBJ2-7; V: TRBV14; CDR3: ASSTGLADCEQY
J: TRBJ2-1; V: TRBV15; CDR3: ATSRQGRGFNEQF
J: TRBJ2-1; V: TRBV28; CDR3: ASSFMRGKYNEQF
J: TRBJ1-1; V: TRBV6-5; CDR3: ASSRTGVNTEAF
J: TRBJ2-5; V: TRBV2; CDR3: ASSTRKETQY
J: TRBJ2-1; V: TRBV11-1; CDR3: ASSTTSARNNEQF
J: TRBJ2-7; V: TRBV6-5; CDR3: ASSNQGLPYEQY
J: TRBJ2-7; V: TRBV2; CDR3: ASRVVLSDEQY
J: TRBJ2-7; V: TRBV30; CDR3: AWSVGGYKQY
J: TRBJ2-4; V: TRBV9; CDR3: ASSPRLAGGADSAKNIQY
J: TRBJ2-3; V: TRBV5-4; CDR3: ASSLDFTDTQY
J: TRBJ2-5; V: TRBV29-1; CDR3: SGTEQGETQY
J: -; V: TRBV5-4; CDR3: ASSLGPGSPYEQY
J: TRBJ2-3; V: TRBV5-1; CDR3: ASSGSGTDTQY
J: TRBJ2-3; V: TRBV7-2; CDR3: ASRLSTDTQY
J: TRBJ2-7; V: TRBV7-8; CDR3: ASSFLGTEQY
J: TRBJ2-7; V: TRBV30; CDR3: AWSPTGTINPYEQY
J: TRBJ2-7; V: TRBV29-1; CDR3: SVLIQGVPRSEQY
J: TRBJ2-7; V: TRBV28; CDR3: ASGGHEQY
J: TRBJ2-1; V: TRBV4-1; CDR3: ASSHRFSGQGPNNEQF
J: TRBJ1-2; V: TRBV14; CDR3: ASSHDNNYGYT
J: TRBJ2-7; V: TRBV30; CDR3: AWSNRGHEQY
J: TRBJ2-2; V: TRBV11-2; CDR3: ASSFGLGGFGSPGELF
J: TRBJ1-2; V: TRBV6-5; CDR3: ASSYSAGDNYGYT
J: TRBJ2-2; V: TRBV5-1; CDR3: ASSGTANTGELF
J: TRBJ2-3; V: TRBV7-2; CDR3: ASSPDRGSQY
J: TRBJ1-2; V: TRBV5-1; CDR3: ASSLDRGSTGYT
J: TRBJ2-7; V: TRBV29-1; CDR3: SARTGGGYEQY
J: TRBJ2-4; V: TRBV29-1; CDR3: SVEGANIQY
J: TRBJ2-7; V: TRBV20-1; CDR3: SARDTGEQY
J: TRBJ2-5; V: TRBV29-1; CDR3: SVLSGRPRETQY